These 22 T cell receptor beta chains were all obtained from the same sample, sequenced in a study of cytomegalovirus exposure and HLA in healthy donors. Amplification used 60 Vbeta primers and 13 Jbeta primers. The assay was immunoSEQ multiplex PCR, and TCRdb's table has in-frame clones only and misses some. The sample contains under 200,000 clones, 68% of which appear only once. Sample: PBMCs. Every receptor here comes from a man in his fifties or sixties in good health and CMV-seronegative.

This clone was counted a few times. The chain carries TRBV2 and TRBJ2-1; a weak D match, TRBD2 (5 bases). V lost 9 bases and J 5 bases, leaving 14 bases between the germline ends. Germline CDR1 reads SNHLY; CDR2 reads FYNNEI. This CDR3 region has 13 residues. The CDR3 here is CARRKDGDNEQFF. CDR3 bases: TGTGCCAGGAGGAAGGACGGGGACAATGAGCAGTTCTTC.

The CDR3 loop is CASSQDLPYEQYF. CDR3 coding DNA: TGCGCCAGCAGCCAAGATCTTCCCTACGAGCAGTACTTC. This chain links TRBV4-3 with TRBJ2-7, with no clear D. V was trimmed by 0 bases and J by 2 bases, leaving 5 bases between them. Germline V gene sequence: CDR1 LGHNA, CDR2 YSLEER. The CDR3 spans 13 residues.

The chain couples TRBV15 to TRBJ2-7; 10 positions match TRBD2. Germline V gives CDR1 LNHNV, CDR2 YYDKDF (reference sequence). This CDR3 comprises 16 residues. Trimming at V came to 3 bases and at J to 2 bases, leaving 7 bases not matched to a gene. The CDR3 DNA reads TGTGCCACCAGCAGGGGCCCTAGCGGGGGTCCCTACGAGCAGTACTTC. It encodes CATSRGPSGGPYEQYF.

Points on this clone: The junction does not match germline at one end; this may be a read error. J is TRBJ1-1 and V is TRBV10-2; possible D gene TRBD1, 6 bases. Germline V lookup: CDR1 WSHSY, CDR2 SAAADI. The CDR3 spans 12 residues. Here the CDR3 DNA reads TGCGCCACCACAGGGATGAACGCTGAAGCTTTCTTT. This codes for CATTGMNAEAFF.

The chain combines TRBV6-5 with TRBJ2-5, with D possibly matching TRBD1 (6 bases). Germline loops: CDR1 MNHEY, CDR2 SVGAGI. Trimming stripped 6 bases from V and 11 bases from J, with 22 bases between. CDR3 length: 14 amino acids. The CDR3 sequence is CASRRPGQLGEQYF. The CDR3 bases are TGTGCCAGCAGGCGCCCGGGACAACTAGGGGAGCAGTACTTC.

The chain joins TRBV4-3 to TRBJ2-7, with 11 nucleotides matching TRBD1. The germline V gene encodes CDR1 LGHNA and CDR2 YSLEER. V trimming: 4 bases; J trimming: 0 bases; junction bases outside the gene matches: 2. The CDR3 spans 15 residues. CDR3 sequence: CASSPGTGGSYEQYF. CDR3 nucleotides: TGCGCCAGCAGCCCCGGGACAGGGGGCTCCTACGAGCAGTACTTC.

This clone was seen only once. The chain joins TRBV19 to TRBJ1-5; the D gene is possibly TRBD1 (5 bases). The CDR3 length is 16 residues. V shed 5 bases and J shed 0 bases, with 14 bases lying between them. Per the germline V gene, CDR1 is LNHDA and CDR2 is SQIVND (reference sequence). CDR3 residues: CASSFSGPYSNQPQHF. In DNA, the CDR3 is TGTGCCAGTAGTTTTTCAGGGCCGTATAGCAATCAGCCCCAGCATTTT.

This clone is a singleton in its sample. This chain joins TRBV6-1 and TRBJ1-5; a weak D match, TRBD1 (5 bases). In germline, CDR1 is MNHNS, CDR2 SASEGT. The CDR3 is made up of 14 amino acids. The V gene lost 2 bases and the J gene lost 6 bases, with 11 bases spanning the gap. DNA of the CDR3: TGTGCCAGCAGTGAAACCAGGGAAGGTCAGCCCCAGCATTTT. Its protein product is CASSETREGQPQHF.

This clone was seen only a few times. J is TRBJ1-5 and V is TRBV18; 12 bases fit TRBD1. Per germline, CDR1 KGHSH and CDR2 LQKENI. Trimming removed 2 bases from V and 5 bases from J; junction bases left unmatched: 4. The CDR3 is 16 amino acids. As DNA, the CDR3 is TGTGCCAGCTCACCAGGGACAGGGGGCAGGGATCAGCCCCAGCATTTT. This gives the protein CASSPGTGGRDQPQHF.

The V and J genes are TRBV28 and TRBJ1-5; TRBD1 might be the D (5 bases). There are 14 residues in the CDR3. Germline V gene sequence: CDR1 MDHEN, CDR2 SYDVKM. V lost 7 bases and J lost 7, with 17 bases in between. CDR3 in amino acids: CASIGGVSWQPQHF. The CDR3 DNA reads TGTGCCAGCATTGGGGGGGTAAGTTGGCAGCCCCAGCATTTT.

This chain joins TRBV2 and TRBJ1-1, with D possibly being TRBD1 (6 bases). The CDR3 is 17 residues long. The germline V gene has CDR1 SNHLY and CDR2 FYNNEI. Trimming stripped 5 bases from V and 5 bases from J, with 24 bases between. DNA for the CDR3: TGTGCCAGCAGTAGTATTTCAGGGGCCGGGTGGGGAACTGAAGCTTTCTTT. Translation gives CASSSISGAGWGTEAFF.

The V gene is TRBV5-1, the J gene TRBJ2-1, with 7 nucleotides matching TRBD1. In germline, CDR1 is SGHRS, CDR2 YFSETQ. This CDR3 spans 11 amino acids. V gave up 4 bases and J gave up 15 bases; unmatched junction bases: 7. CDR3 region: CASSHGTVRFF. DNA of the CDR3: TGCGCCAGCAGCCATGGGACAGTTCGGTTCTTC.

This clone appeared a single time. The chain is built from TRBV5-1 and TRBJ2-3; 11 nucleotides match TRBD1. Germline lookup yields CDR1 SGHRS and CDR2 YFSETQ. The ends lost 0 bases at V and 3 bases at J; junction bases unmatched: 3. The CDR3 sequence is 16 residues long. CDR3 sequence (DNA): TGCGCCAGCAGCTTGGGGACAGGGGGCGGGACAGATACGCAGTATTTT. Protein: CASSLGTGGGTDTQYF.

This rearrangement joins TRBV21-1 to TRBJ2-7; TRBD2, the table's D call, lacks a check against the DNA. TRBV21-1 is termed a pseudogene. This CDR3 comprises 15 residues. The CDR3 DNA sequence: TGTGCCACCTTTCGGGGGGGGAGGGGTGCCTACGAGCAGTACTTC. It translates to CATFRGGRGAYEQYF.

The V gene is TRBV25-1, the J gene TRBJ1-6, with 10 bases fitting TRBD1. V trimming: 6 bases; J trimming: 7 bases; junction bases outside the gene matches: 3. This CDR3 comprises 14 residues. From germline, CDR1 is MGHDK and CDR2 SYGVNS. The CDR3 nucleotides read TGTGCCAGCAGGGGGGGACAGGGGAATTCACCCCTCCACTTT. Its translation is CASRGGQGNSPLHF.

This chain joins TRBV5-8 and TRBJ1-5, with D possibly matching TRBD1 (6 bases). The CDR3 consists of 15 residues. In germline, CDR1 is SGHTS, CDR2 YDEGEE. Trimming removed 0 bases from V and 8 bases from J, with 15 bases in between. CDR3 sequence: CASSLGARGYEPQHF. In DNA form, the CDR3 reads TGTGCCAGCAGCTTGGGGGCCAGGGGATATGAGCCCCAGCATTTT.

The chain uses TRBV5-5 and TRBJ2-7, with 9 bases that match TRBD1. The CDR3 is made up of 16 amino acids. Trimming at V came to 3 bases and at J to 1 base, leaving 8 bases not matched to a gene. The germline CDR1 and CDR2 sequences are SGHKS and YYEKEE (reference sequence). CDR3 bases: TGTGCCAGCAGCTCCCTCCTCGGGACAGGGTCCTACGAGCAGTACTTC. This codes for CASSSLLGTGSYEQYF.

The J gene is TRBJ2-7, the V gene TRBV28; D is possibly TRBD1 (6 bases). The CDR3 length is 17 residues. The germline gives CDR1 MDHEN, CDR2 SYDVKM. V was trimmed by 6 bases and J by 0 bases, leaving 21 bases between them. The DNA for the CDR3 is TGTGCCAGCAGCCGAAATGTCTGGACAGAGGACTCCTACGAGCAGTACTTC. Translating it yields CASSRNVWTEDSYEQYF.

The CDR3 region is CAISPGLAQDTQYF. CDR3 sequence (DNA): TGTGCCATCAGCCCGGGACTAGCACAGGATACGCAGTATTTT. The V and J genes are TRBV10-3 and TRBJ2-3; 9 nucleotides agree with TRBD2. The CDR3 covers 14 residues. Per the germline V gene, CDR1 is ENHRY and CDR2 is SYGVKD. Losses at the gene ends were 6 bases for V and 6 bases for J; bases not matched to a gene: 7.

This chain joins TRBV7-9 and TRBJ1-2; 7 bases align to TRBD1. The CDR3 extends over 14 amino acids. V shed 1 base and J 1 base; nucleotides not matched to a gene: 0. Germline values: CDR1 SEHNR, CDR2 FQNEAQ (reference sequence). The CDR3 protein is CASSLDRGNYGYTF. As DNA, the CDR3 is TGTGCCAGCAGCTTAGACAGGGGTAACTATGGCTACACCTTC. Supplemented by reference TRBV7-9 and TRBJ1-2, the full variable domain reads DTGVSQNPRHKITKRGQNVTFRCDPISEHNRLYWYRQTLGQGPEFLTYFQNEAQLEKSRLLSDRFSAERPKGSFSTLEIQRTEQGDSAMYLCASSLDRGNYGYTFGSGTRLTVV.

This clone was picked up many times. The chain carries TRBV5-6 and TRBJ2-5, with a possible D match to TRBD1 (5 bases). Looked up from germline, CDR1 is SGHDT and CDR2 is YYEEEE. The germline V and J ends were trimmed by 2 bases and 3 bases, with 5 bases remaining between them. The CDR3 totals 12 residues. The CDR3 region is CASSLGEETQYF. For the CDR3, the DNA is TGTGCCAGCAGCTTAGGGGAAGAGACCCAGTACTTC.

J is TRBJ1-1 and V is TRBV6-1; D ambiguous. This CDR3 has 14 amino acids. Trimming stripped 4 bases from V and 0 bases from J, with 9 bases between. Germline lookup yields CDR1 MNHNS and CDR2 SASEGT. The CDR3 DNA follows: TGTGCCAGCAGTGGGGCACCCGTGAACACTGAAGCTTTCTTT. It translates to CASSGAPVNTEAFF.